The text below deals with one T cell receptor beta chain. Its antigen is unknown. Vbeta (60) and Jbeta (13) primers were used in the PCR. The data were produced by immunoSEQ multiplex PCR, yet TCRdb's version contains in-frame clones alone and is incomplete. In total, the table holds 150,000 to 200,000 clones. This specimen comes from a study of cytomegalovirus exposure and HLA in healthy donors. The junction had 5 bases not matched to a gene; V was cut back by 6 bases and J by 5 bases. CDR1 is SNHLY, CDR2 FYNNEI, per germline. The CDR3 contains 13 residues. General study points: Sequencing likely generated an artifact that appeared as a cluster of highly shared sequence variants. According to reports, the classifier identified cytomegalovirus status with high specificity and sensitivity. Presence/absence analyses rested on an assumption that sequencing depth was roughly uniform across donors. Per a later analysis, HLA-associated TCR beta chains showed more clonal expansion than other, equally common TCR beta chains.

The sequence derives from a woman aged 18 to 35 in good health and CMV-seropositive. The V gene is TRBV2, the J gene TRBJ2-7; 9 bases are shared with TRBD1. Sequenced material: PBMCs. The CDR3: CASRGQGRNEQYF. The CDR3 nucleotides read TGTGCCAGCAGGGGACAGGGACGAAACGAGCAGTACTTC.